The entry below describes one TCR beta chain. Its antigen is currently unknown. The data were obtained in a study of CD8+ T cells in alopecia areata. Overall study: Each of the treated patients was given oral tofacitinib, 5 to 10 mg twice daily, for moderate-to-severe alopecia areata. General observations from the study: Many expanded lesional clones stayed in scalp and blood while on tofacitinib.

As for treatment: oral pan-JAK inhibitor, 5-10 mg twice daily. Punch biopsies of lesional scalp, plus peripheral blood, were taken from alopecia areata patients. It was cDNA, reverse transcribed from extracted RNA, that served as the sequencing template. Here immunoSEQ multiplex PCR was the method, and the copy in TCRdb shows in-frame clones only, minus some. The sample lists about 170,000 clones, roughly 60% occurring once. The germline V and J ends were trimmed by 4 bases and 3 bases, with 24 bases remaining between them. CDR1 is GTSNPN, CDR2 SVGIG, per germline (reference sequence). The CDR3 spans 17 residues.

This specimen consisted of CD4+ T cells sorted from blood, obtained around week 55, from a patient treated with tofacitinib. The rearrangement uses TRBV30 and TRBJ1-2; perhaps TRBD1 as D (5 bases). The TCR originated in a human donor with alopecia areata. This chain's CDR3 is CAWTKSRTSGGDYGYTF. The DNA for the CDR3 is TGTGCCTGGACCAAATCCCGGACTTCGGGAGGGGACTATGGCTACACCTTC.